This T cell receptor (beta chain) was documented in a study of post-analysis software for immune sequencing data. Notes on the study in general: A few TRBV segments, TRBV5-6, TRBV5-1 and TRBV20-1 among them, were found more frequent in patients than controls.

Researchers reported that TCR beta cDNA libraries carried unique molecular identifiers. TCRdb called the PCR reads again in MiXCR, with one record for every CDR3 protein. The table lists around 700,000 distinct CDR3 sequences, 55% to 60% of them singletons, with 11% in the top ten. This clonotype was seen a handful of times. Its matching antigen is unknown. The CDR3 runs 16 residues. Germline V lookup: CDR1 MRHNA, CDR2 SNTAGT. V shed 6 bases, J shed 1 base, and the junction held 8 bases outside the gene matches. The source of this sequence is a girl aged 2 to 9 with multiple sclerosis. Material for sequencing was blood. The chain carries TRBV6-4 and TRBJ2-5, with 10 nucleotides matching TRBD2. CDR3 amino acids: CASSPGASGGQETQYF. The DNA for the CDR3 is TGTGCCAGCAGCCCCGGGGCTAGCGGGGGCCAAGAGACCCAGTACTTC.